These 30 T cell receptor beta chains were all obtained from the same sample, sequenced in a study of graft-versus-host responses after intestinal transplantation. Some clones are missing from TCRdb's copy, which holds only in-frame ones; the method was immunoSEQ multiplex PCR. The sample has over 40,000 clones; 65% to 85% are singletons. Their antigens are not known. The material was unstimulated CD4+ T cells sorted from spleen or lymph node cells, obtained before transplant. The receptors stem from a human donor who was the organ donor for an intestinal transplant.

The chain employs TRBV7-2 and TRBJ1-2; no firm D call. The germline V and J ends were trimmed by 5 bases and 1 base, with 11 bases remaining between them. Germline-derived CDR1 and CDR2 are SGHTA and FQGNSA. There are 14 residues in the CDR3. The CDR3 DNA is TGTGCCAGCAGCGGGTGGGCCAATAACTATGGCTACACCTTC. Its protein is CASSGWANNYGYTF. Using reference TRBV7-2 and TRBJ1-2 for the parts outside the CDR3, the full variable domain is GAGVSQSPSNKVTEKGKDVELRCDPISGHTALYWYRQSLGQGLEFLIYFQGNSAPDKSGLPSDRFSAERTGGSVSTLTIQRTQQEDSAVYLCASSGWANNYGYTFGSGTRLTVV.

J is TRBJ1-1 and V is TRBV7-8; possibly TRBD1 for D (5 bases). Per the germline V gene, CDR1 is SGHVS and CDR2 is FQNEAQ. CDR3 length: 17 amino acids. The V end was cut by 3 bases, the J end by 1 base, with 18 bases between. The CDR3 sequence: CASSFPRDAGRNTEAFF. The CDR3 DNA reads as TGTGCCAGCAGCTTTCCAAGGGATGCAGGGAGGAACACTGAAGCTTTCTTT.

This clone was seen once. The chain joins TRBV21-1 to TRBJ2-2; whether TRBD2, the table's D call, matches the DNA was not checked. TRBV21-1 is a documented pseudogene. The length of the CDR3 is 17 residues. In DNA form, the CDR3 reads TGTGCCAGCAGCAATTTGCACGGTCAACTAGGCACCGGGGAGCTGTTTTTT. Translation: CASSNLHGQLGTGELFF.

The V gene is TRBV21-1, the J gene TRBJ1-5. TRBV21-1 is given as a pseudogene. This CDR3 comprises 17 residues. CDR3 region: CASRAHLATWHHQPQHF. The CDR3 DNA follows: TGTGCCAGCAGAGCACATTTAGCTACATGGCATCATCAGCCCCAGCATTTT.

A few counts support this clone. The rearrangement links TRBV5-1 to TRBJ1-3, with 9 bases identical to TRBD1. The CDR3 has 16 residues. Losses at the gene ends were 0 bases for V and 0 bases for J; bases not matched to a gene: 1. Germline-derived CDR1 and CDR2 are SGHRS and YFSETQ. Written as DNA, the CDR3 is TGCGCCAGCAGCTTGGCGGGACAGGGCTCTGGAAACACCATATATTTT. Amino acids: CASSLAGQGSGNTIYF.

This sequence joins TRBV4-3 and TRBJ2-1, with TRBD1 matching over 7 bases. The CDR3 is 13 residues long. Germline assignment: CDR1 LGHNA and CDR2 YSLEER. Trimming took 0 bases from V and 12 from J; bases not matched to a gene: 5. CDR3 in amino acids: CASSQDRRQGQFF. The CDR3 nucleotides are TGCGCCAGCAGCCAAGATCGACGACAGGGGCAGTTCTTC.

This rearrangement joins TRBV5-1 to TRBJ2-6, with D possibly being TRBD1 or TRBD2 (5 bases each). Trimming removed 3 bases from V and 2 bases from J, with 15 bases in between. This CDR3 is 17 amino acids long. The V gene's germline CDR1 is SGHRS and CDR2 YFSETQ. The CDR3 bases are TGCGCCAGCAGCTCGCCTGGGACCCAGGCTGGGGCCAACGTCCTGACTTTC. The encoded protein is CASSSPGTQAGANVLTF.

The CDR3 sequence is CASSLVGKGGYTF. The CDR3, as DNA: TGTGCCAGCAGCTTAGTAGGGAAAGGCGGCTACACCTTC. The V gene is TRBV11-2, the J gene TRBJ1-2; the D is unclear. CDR1 and CDR2 from the germline V gene are SGHAT and FQNNGV. This CDR3 is 13 amino acids long. V was cut by 1 base and J by 8 bases, with 11 bases left in between.

Turning to this clone: Mismatch with germline at one junction end may stem from a read error. This rearrangement joins TRBV28 to TRBJ1-5, with D hard to call. The CDR3 is 13 amino acids. Per germline, CDR1 MDHEN and CDR2 SYDVKM. The CDR3 loop is CASRLWGNQPQHF. Written as DNA, the CDR3 is TGTGCCAGCAGGTTATGGGGCAATCAGCCCCAGCATTTT.

The V call is TRBV10-1, the J call TRBJ2-3; TRBD1 agrees at 7 bases. The germline V gene has CDR1 WNHNN and CDR2 SYGVQD (reference sequence). The V and J ends lost 5 bases and 3 bases, in that order; junction bases with no gene match: 2. The CDR3 length is 13 residues. DNA for the CDR3: TGCGCCAGCAGTAGACAGGGAACAGATACGCAGTATTTT. Protein product: CASSRQGTDTQYF.

CDR3 sequence (DNA): TGTGCCAGCAGCCCACCGGTTCCGAGCTATGGCTACACCTTC. It translates to CASSPPVPSYGYTF. This chain joins TRBV5-4 and TRBJ1-2; D uncertain. The germline V gene has CDR1 SGHNT and CDR2 YYREEE (reference sequence). Trimming cost V 4 bases and J 4 bases, with 14 bases left between them. This CDR3 has 14 residues.

The V call is TRBV18, the J call TRBJ1-1; 8 bases map to TRBD1. This CDR3 region has 13 residues. Germline CDR1 KGHSH, CDR2 LQKENI. The V segment lost 4 bases and the J segment 6 bases; nucleotides outside the gene matches: 4. The CDR3 reads CASSLRQGPEAFF. CDR3 DNA: TGTGCCAGCTCACTTAGACAGGGGCCTGAAGCTTTCTTT.

The chain couples TRBV7-6 to TRBJ1-2; D uncertain. V lost 1 base to trimming and J lost 8 bases, with 17 bases between them. The CDR3 has 15 residues. CDR1 SGHVS and CDR2 FNYEAQ come from the germline V gene. CDR3 DNA: TGTGCCAGCAGCTTAGGGCCTCCCGCAGGAGAGGGCTACACCTTC. This encodes CASSLGPPAGEGYTF.

The chain combines TRBV7-8 with TRBJ2-5; D is ambiguous. The CDR3 runs 12 residues. CDR1 and CDR2 from the germline V gene are SGHVS and FQNEAQ. Trimming left V 2 bases short and J 5 bases short, with 6 bases between. For the CDR3, the DNA is TGTGCCAGCAGCTTAAAAGGGGAGACCCAGTACTTC. It encodes CASSLKGETQYF. The full variable domain, its missing parts supplied by reference TRBV7-8 and TRBJ2-5, is GAGVSQSPRYKVAKRGQDVALRCDPISGHVSLFWYQQALGQGPEFLTYFQNEAQLDKSGLPSDRFFAERPEGSVSTLKIQRTQQEDSAVYLCASSLKGETQYFGPGTRLLVL.

The rearrangement links TRBV6-5 to TRBJ1-3; D is uncertain. Per the germline V gene, CDR1 is MNHEY and CDR2 is SVGAGI. With 5 bases removed from V and 0 bases from J, the gap between germline ends came to 5 bases. This CDR3 comprises 13 residues. DNA of the CDR3: TGTGCCAGCAGTGACAACTCTGGAAACACCATATATTTT. Protein sequence: CASSDNSGNTIYF.

This chain connects TRBV6-9 to TRBJ1-4, with D unresolved. Per the germline V gene, CDR1 is MNHGY and CDR2 is SVAAGI. V shed 8 bases and J shed 7 bases, with 20 bases lying between them. The CDR3 loop spans 15 amino acids. CDR3 nucleotides: TGTGCCAGCGGAAAATGGACCCTCGTTGGTGAAAAACTGTTTTTT. Its protein product is CASGKWTLVGEKLFF.

The sample holds one count of this clone. This sequence joins TRBV7-9 and TRBJ1-1, with 8 bases lining up with TRBD1. The CDR3 has 14 residues. The ends lost 7 bases at V and 1 base at J; junction bases unmatched: 5. CDR1 and CDR2 (germline): SEHNR, FQNEAQ (reference sequence). In nucleotides, the CDR3 is TGTGCCAGCAACCCTGGGACAGGGAACACTGAAGCTTTCTTT. Protein sequence: CASNPGTGNTEAFF.

This clone was detected a few times. As DNA, the CDR3 is TGTGCCAGCAGTGGACTAGCGGGGTACCAAGAGACCCAGTACTTC. Protein product: CASSGLAGYQETQYF. The chain joins TRBV2 to TRBJ2-5; 11 nucleotides agree with TRBD2. Trimming cost V 4 bases and J 0 bases; bases outside gene matches: 1. The CDR3 spans 15 residues. The germline CDR1 and CDR2 sequences are SNHLY and FYNNEI.

The genes are TRBV27 and TRBJ2-7; the match to TRBD1 covers 10 bases. V shed 5 bases and J 4 bases; nucleotides not matched to a gene: 8. Germline CDR1 is MNHEY and CDR2 is SMNVEV (reference sequence). The CDR3 loop spans 15 amino acids. This CDR3 reads CASSMHRQGAYEQYF. In DNA form, the CDR3 reads TGTGCCAGCAGTATGCACAGACAGGGGGCGTACGAGCAGTACTTC.

J is TRBJ1-5 and V is TRBV27; no firm D call. The CDR3 is made up of 15 amino acids. V lost 8 bases and J lost 5, with 19 bases in between. Germline V gives CDR1 MNHEY, CDR2 SMNVEV (reference sequence). CDR3 sequence reads: CASRQRAQTYQPQHF. In DNA, the CDR3 is TGTGCCAGCCGCCAGAGGGCACAAACTTATCAGCCCCAGCATTTT.

The chain combines TRBV2 with TRBJ1-3; no firm D call. This CDR3 spans 14 amino acids. Germline V lookup: CDR1 SNHLY, CDR2 FYNNEI. Trimming stripped 7 bases from V and 0 bases from J, with 10 bases between. The CDR3 region has the DNA TGTGCCAGCATGGTTGTCCCCTCTGGAAACACCATATATTTT. Translating it yields CASMVVPSGNTIYF.

The chain is built from TRBV5-1 and TRBJ1-3; 9 positions agree with TRBD1. In germline, CDR1 is SGHRS, CDR2 YFSETQ. CDR3 length: 16 residues. Trimming took 2 bases from V and 1 from J; bases not matched to a gene: 4. CDR3 region: CASSLLQGASGNTIYF. The CDR3 DNA reads TGCGCCAGCAGCTTACTACAGGGGGCGTCTGGAAACACCATATATTTT.

V usage is TRBV10-1 and J usage is TRBJ2-1; D remains ambiguous. Per germline, CDR1 WNHNN and CDR2 SYGVQD (reference sequence). This CDR3 is 11 amino acids long. Trimming removed 2 bases from V and 9 bases from J, with 5 bases in between. The CDR3 region is CASSELGEQFF. In nucleotides, the CDR3 is TGCGCCAGCAGTGAGCTAGGTGAGCAGTTCTTC.

This rearrangement joins TRBV2 to TRBJ2-3, with D perhaps matching TRBD2 (6 bases). The CDR3 has 12 residues. Trimming stripped 6 bases from V and 3 bases from J, with 7 bases between. In germline, CDR1 is SNHLY, CDR2 FYNNEI. The DNA for the CDR3 is TGTGCCAGCAGGCTAGCGACAGATACGCAGTATTTT. This codes for CASRLATDTQYF.

The chain carries TRBV5-6 and TRBJ2-3; D might be TRBD1 (7 bases). Germline CDR1 is SGHDT and CDR2 is YYEEEE. V gave up 2 bases and J gave up 2 bases, with 15 bases separating them. The CDR3 runs to 16 residues. DNA for the CDR3: TGTGCCAGCAGCTTTTACCAGGGGGGTCTCACAGATACGCAGTATTTT. Translated: CASSFYQGGLTDTQYF.

The chain is built from TRBV30 and TRBJ2-7; D perhaps matches TRBD2 (7 bases). CDR1 and CDR2 from the germline V gene are GTSNPN and SVGIG (reference sequence). This CDR3 has 14 amino acids. The ends were cut back, 2 bases at V and 0 bases at J, with 11 bases in the middle. CDR3 sequence: CAWSRGGSSYEQYF. The CDR3 DNA reads as TGTGCCTGGAGTAGGGGGGGGAGCTCCTACGAGCAGTACTTC.

The V and J genes are TRBV19 and TRBJ2-6; D possibly uses TRBD1 or TRBD2 (5 bases each). The CDR3 has 18 residues. Trimming removed 0 bases at V and 3 bases at J, with 15 bases between. CDR1 is LNHDA and CDR2 is SQIVND in the germline V gene (reference sequence). CDR3 sequence reads: CASSIDPMGVGGANVLTF. The CDR3 nucleotides read TGTGCCAGTAGTATAGATCCGATGGGGGTAGGTGGGGCCAACGTCCTGACTTTC.

The genes are TRBV6-5 and TRBJ2-7; 7 nucleotides align to TRBD1. After removal of 5 bases from V and 6 bases from J, the junction contained 7 bases not matched to a gene. This CDR3 region has 13 residues. Germline loops: CDR1 MNHEY, CDR2 SVGAGI. The CDR3 loop is CASSPQGVGEQYF. The DNA for the CDR3 is TGTGCCAGCAGTCCTCAGGGGGTCGGCGAGCAGTACTTC.

CDR3 residues: CASSPQGAGYGYTF. DNA of the CDR3: TGTGCCAGCTCACCACAGGGGGCGGGCTATGGCTACACCTTC. The J gene is TRBJ1-2, the V gene TRBV18; 7 bases are shared with TRBD1. The CDR3 runs to 14 residues. Germline CDR1 reads KGHSH; CDR2 reads LQKENI. V dropped 1 base and J dropped 4; count of bases not matched to a gene: 3.

The chain carries TRBV6-6 and TRBJ2-7; a weak D match, TRBD2 (5 bases). The CDR3 loop spans 13 amino acids. Trimming removed 6 bases from V and 2 bases from J, with 11 bases in between. Germline lookup yields CDR1 MNHNY and CDR2 SVGAGI (reference sequence). The CDR3 is CASRKGVTYEQYF. CDR3 coding DNA: TGTGCCAGCAGGAAGGGAGTAACCTACGAGCAGTACTTC.